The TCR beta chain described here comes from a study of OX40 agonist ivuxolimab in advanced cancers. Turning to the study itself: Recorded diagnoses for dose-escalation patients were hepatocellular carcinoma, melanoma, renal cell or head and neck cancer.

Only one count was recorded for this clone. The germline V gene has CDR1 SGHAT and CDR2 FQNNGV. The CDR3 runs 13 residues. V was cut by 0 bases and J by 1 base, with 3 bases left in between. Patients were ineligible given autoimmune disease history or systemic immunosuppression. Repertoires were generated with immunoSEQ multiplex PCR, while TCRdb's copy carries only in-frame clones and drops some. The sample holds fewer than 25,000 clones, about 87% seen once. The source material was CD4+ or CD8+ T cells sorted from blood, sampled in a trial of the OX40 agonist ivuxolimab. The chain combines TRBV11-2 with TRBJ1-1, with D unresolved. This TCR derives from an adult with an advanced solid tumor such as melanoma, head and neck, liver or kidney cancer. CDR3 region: CASSLDRNTEAFF. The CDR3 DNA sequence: TGTGCCAGCAGCTTAGACAGGAACACTGAAGCTTTCTTT.